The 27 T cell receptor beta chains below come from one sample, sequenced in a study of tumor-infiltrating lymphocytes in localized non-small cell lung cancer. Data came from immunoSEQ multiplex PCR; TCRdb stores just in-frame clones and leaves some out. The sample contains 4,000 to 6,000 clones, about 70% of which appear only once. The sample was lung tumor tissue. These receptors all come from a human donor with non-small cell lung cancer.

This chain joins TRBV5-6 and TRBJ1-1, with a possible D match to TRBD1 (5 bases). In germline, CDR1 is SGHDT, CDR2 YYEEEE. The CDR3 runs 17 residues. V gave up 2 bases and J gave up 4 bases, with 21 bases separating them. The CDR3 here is CASSLEKSTRVSTEAFF. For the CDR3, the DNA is TGTGCCAGCAGCTTAGAAAAATCTACCAGGGTGTCCACTGAAGCTTTCTTT.

CDR3 nucleotides: TGCGCCAGCAGCCGGCTGACAGGGGACAGCTACGAGCAGTACTTC. This translates into CASSRLTGDSYEQYF. This chain connects TRBV4-1 to TRBJ2-7; 8 positions match TRBD1. With V trimmed by 4 bases and J by 3 bases, 8 bases remained unmatched. The CDR3 is 15 residues long. Germline V gene sequence: CDR1 MGHRA, CDR2 YSYEKL.

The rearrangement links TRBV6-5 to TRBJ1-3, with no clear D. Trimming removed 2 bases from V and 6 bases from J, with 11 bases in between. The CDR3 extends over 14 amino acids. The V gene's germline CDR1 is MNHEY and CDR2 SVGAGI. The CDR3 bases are TGTGCCAGCAGTTACAGCGGAGGAGAAAACACCATATATTTT. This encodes CASSYSGGENTIYF.

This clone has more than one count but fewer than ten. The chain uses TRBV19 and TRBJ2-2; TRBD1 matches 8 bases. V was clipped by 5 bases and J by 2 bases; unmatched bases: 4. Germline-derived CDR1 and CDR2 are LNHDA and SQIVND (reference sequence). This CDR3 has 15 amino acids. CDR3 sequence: CASSAGQGNTGELFF. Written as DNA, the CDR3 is TGTGCCAGTAGTGCAGGACAGGGTAACACCGGGGAGCTGTTTTTT.

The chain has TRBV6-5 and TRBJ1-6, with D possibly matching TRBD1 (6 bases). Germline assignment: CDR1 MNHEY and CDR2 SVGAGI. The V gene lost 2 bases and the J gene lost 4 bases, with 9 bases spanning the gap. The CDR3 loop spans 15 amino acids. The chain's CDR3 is CASSYRGIYNSPLHF. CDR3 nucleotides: TGTGCCAGCAGTTACAGGGGGATATATAATTCACCCCTCCACTTT.

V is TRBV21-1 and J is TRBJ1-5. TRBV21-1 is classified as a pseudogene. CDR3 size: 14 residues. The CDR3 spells CASSQGSGSSPQHF. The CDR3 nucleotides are TGTGCCAGCTCCCAGGGATCGGGGTCCTCGCCCCAGCATTTT.

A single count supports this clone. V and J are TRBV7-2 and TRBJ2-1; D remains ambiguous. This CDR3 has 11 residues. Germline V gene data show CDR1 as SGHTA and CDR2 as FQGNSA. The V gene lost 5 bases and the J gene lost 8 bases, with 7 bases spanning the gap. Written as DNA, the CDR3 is TGTGCCAGCAGCCGCTTTGATGAGCAGTTCTTC. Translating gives CASSRFDEQFF.

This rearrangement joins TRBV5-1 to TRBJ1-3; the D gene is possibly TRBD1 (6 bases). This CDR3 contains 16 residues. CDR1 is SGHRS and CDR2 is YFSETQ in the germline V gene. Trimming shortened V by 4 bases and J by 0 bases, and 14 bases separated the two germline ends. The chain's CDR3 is CASSQGTSRSGNTIYF. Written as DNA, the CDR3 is TGCGCCAGCAGCCAGGGGACATCCCGCTCTGGAAACACCATATATTTT.

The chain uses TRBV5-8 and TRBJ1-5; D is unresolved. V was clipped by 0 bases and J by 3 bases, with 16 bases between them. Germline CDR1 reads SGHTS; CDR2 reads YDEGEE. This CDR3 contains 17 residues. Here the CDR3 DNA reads TGTGCCAGCAGCTTGGATGTGGGCGATGTACACAATCAGCCCCAGCATTTT. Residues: CASSLDVGDVHNQPQHF.

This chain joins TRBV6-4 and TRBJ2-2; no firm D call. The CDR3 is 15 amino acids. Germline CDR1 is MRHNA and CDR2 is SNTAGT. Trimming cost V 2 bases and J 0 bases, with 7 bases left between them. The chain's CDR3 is CASSDEPANTGELFF. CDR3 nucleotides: TGTGCCAGCAGTGACGAGCCCGCGAACACCGGGGAGCTGTTTTTT.

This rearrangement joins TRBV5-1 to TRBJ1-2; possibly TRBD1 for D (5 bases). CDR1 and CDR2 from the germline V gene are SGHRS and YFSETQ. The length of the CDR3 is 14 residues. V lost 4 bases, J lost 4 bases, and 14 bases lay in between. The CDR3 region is CASSPLEGTYGYTF. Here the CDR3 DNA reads TGCGCCAGCAGCCCCCTCGAGGGGACCTATGGCTACACCTTC.

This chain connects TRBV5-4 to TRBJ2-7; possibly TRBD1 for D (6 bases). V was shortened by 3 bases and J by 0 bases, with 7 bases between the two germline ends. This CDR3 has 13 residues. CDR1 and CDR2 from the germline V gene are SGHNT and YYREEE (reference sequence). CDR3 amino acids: CASSWDNSYEQYF. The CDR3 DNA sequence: TGTGCCAGCAGCTGGGACAACTCCTACGAGCAGTACTTC.

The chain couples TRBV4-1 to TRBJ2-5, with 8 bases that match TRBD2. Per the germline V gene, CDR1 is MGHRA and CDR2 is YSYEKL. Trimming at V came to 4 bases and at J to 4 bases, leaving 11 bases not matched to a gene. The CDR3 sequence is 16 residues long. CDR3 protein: CASSLSGSGGPETQYF. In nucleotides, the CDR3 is TGCGCCAGCAGCCTGTCGGGATCGGGGGGGCCAGAGACCCAGTACTTC.

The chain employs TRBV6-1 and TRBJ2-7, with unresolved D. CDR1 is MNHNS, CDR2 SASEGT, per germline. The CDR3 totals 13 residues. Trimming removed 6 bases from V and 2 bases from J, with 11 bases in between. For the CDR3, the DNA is TGTGCCAGCAGGCTCGGACGGGCCTACGAGCAGTACTTC. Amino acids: CASRLGRAYEQYF.

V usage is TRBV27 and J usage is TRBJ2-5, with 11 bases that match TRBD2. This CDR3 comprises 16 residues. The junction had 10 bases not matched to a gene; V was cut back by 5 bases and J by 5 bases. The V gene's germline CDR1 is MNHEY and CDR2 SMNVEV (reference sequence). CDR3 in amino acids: CASSLRLAGTSETQYF. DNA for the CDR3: TGTGCCAGCAGTCTTCGACTAGCGGGAACTTCTGAGACCCAGTACTTC.

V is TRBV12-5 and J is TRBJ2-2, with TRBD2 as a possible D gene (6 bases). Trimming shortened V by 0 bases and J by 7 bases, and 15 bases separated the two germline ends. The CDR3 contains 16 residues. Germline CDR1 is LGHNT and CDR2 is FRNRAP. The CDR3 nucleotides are TGTGCTAGTGGTTTGGTACGCGGGGAAATAGGCGGGGAGCTGTTTTTT. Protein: CASGLVRGEIGGELFF.

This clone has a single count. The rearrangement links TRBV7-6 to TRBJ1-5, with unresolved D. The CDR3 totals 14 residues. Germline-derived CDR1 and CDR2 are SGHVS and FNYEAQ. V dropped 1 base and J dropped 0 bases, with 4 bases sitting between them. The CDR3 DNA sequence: TGTGCCAGCAGCTTAGATTCTAGCAATCAGCCCCAGCATTTT. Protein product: CASSLDSSNQPQHF.

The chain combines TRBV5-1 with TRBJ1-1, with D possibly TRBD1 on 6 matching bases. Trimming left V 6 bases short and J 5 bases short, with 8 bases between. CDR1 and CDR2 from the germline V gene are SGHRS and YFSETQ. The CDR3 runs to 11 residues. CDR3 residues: CASKGDTEAFF. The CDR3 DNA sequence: TGCGCCAGCAAGGGGGATACTGAAGCTTTCTTT.

CDR3 bases: TGTGCCAGCAGCTTAAACCCTAGCGGGGGCGCAGATACGCAGTATTTT. Protein sequence: CASSLNPSGGADTQYF. The chain combines TRBV7-6 with TRBJ2-3; 10 bases map to TRBD2. Germline assignment: CDR1 SGHVS and CDR2 FNYEAQ. The CDR3 contains 16 residues. V lost 2 bases to trimming and J lost 4 bases; unmatched junction nucleotides: 6.

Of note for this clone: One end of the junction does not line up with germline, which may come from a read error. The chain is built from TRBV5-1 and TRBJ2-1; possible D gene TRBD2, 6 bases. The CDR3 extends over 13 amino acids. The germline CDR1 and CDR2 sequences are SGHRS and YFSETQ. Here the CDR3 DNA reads TGCGCCGGCCCGGGACTCCACTACAATGAGCAGCTCTTC. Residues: CAGPGLHYNEQLF.

The CDR3, as DNA: TGTGCCAGCAGATCAACCCCAAACACAGATACGCAGTATTTT. It encodes CASRSTPNTDTQYF. The chain carries TRBV7-3 and TRBJ2-3, with D uncertain. V shed 6 bases and J shed 2 bases, with 12 bases lying between them. Germline lookup yields CDR1 SGHTA and CDR2 FQGTGA. The CDR3 consists of 14 residues.

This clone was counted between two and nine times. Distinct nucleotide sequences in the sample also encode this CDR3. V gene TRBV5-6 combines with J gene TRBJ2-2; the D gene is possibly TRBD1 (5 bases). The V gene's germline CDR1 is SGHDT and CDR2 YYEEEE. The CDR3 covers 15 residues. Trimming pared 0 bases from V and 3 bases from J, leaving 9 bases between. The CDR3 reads CASSLVQGDTGELFF. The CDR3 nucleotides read TGTGCCAGCAGCTTGGTCCAGGGCGACACCGGGGAGCTGTTTTTT.

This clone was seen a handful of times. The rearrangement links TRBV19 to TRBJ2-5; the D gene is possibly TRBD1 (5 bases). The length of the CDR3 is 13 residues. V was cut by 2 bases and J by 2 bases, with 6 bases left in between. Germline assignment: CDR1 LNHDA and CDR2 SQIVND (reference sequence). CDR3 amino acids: CASSIRQQETQYF. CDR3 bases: TGTGCCAGTAGTATAAGACAGCAAGAGACCCAGTACTTC.

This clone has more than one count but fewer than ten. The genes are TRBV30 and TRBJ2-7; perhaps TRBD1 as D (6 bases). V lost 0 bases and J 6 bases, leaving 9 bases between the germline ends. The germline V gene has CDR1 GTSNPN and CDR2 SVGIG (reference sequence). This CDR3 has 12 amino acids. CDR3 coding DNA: TGTGCCTGGAGTGTCCGGGACATCGAGCAGTACTTC. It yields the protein CAWSVRDIEQYF.

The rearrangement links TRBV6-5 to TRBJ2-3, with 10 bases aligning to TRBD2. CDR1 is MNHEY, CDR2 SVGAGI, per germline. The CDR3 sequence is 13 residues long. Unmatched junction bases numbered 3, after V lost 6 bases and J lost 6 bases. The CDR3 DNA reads TGTGCCAGCAGAGCGGGGGGGCTCGATACGCAGTATTTT. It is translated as CASRAGGLDTQYF.

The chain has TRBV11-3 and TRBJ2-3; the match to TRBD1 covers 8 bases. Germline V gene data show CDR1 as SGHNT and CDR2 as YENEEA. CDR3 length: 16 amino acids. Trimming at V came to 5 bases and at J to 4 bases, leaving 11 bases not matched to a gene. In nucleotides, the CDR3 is TGTGCCAGCAGCCCCTCGCAGGGGGCTTGGTCAGATACGCAGTATTTT. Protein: CASSPSQGAWSDTQYF.

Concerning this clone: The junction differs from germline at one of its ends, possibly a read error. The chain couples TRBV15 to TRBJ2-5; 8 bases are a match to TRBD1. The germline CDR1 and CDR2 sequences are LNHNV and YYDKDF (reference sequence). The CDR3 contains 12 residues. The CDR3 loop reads CATSTDRGGGDF. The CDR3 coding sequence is TGTGCCACCAGCACAGACAGGGGCGGAGGAGACTTC.